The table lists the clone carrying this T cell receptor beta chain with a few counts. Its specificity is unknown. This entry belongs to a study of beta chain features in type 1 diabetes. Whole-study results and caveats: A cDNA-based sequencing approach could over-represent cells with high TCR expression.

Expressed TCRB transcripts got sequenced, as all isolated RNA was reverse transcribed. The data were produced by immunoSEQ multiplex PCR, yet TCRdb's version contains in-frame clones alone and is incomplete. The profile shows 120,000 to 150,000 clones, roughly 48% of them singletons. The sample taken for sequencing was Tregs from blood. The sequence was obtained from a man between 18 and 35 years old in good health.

CDR3: CASSLRGTGTSGLSYEQYF. The CDR3 DNA reads as TGCGCCAGCAGCCTCCGAGGGACAGGGACTAGCGGTCTTTCCTACGAGCAGTACTTC. This chain links TRBV4-1 with TRBJ2-7, with 11 bases identical to TRBD2. This CDR3 is 19 amino acids long. Unmatched junction bases numbered 15, after V lost 4 bases and J lost 1 base. Germline V gives CDR1 MGHRA, CDR2 YSYEKL.